A selection of T cell receptor beta chains follows, all from one sample in a study of cytomegalovirus exposure and HLA in healthy donors. The method was immunoSEQ multiplex PCR; TCRdb's version includes in-frame clones alone and lacks a portion of them. The sample includes 90,000 to 140,000 clones, 86% of them seen just once. The sequenced sample consisted of PBMCs. The receptors originated from a woman aged 18-29 years in good health and CMV-seropositive. The CDR3 runs from the conserved cysteine through the conserved F or W. The D gene is left open where the match is weak. Not all rows give a size; the values are once, few, many and, for expanded clones, a class.

d_gene	abundance	v_gene	j_gene	CDR3aa	CDR3nt
NA	once	TRBV28	TRBJ1-1	CASSSPSDITEAFF	TGTGCCAGCAGTTCGCCATCCGACATCACTGAAGCTTTCTTT
NA	NA	TRBV11-2	TRBJ1-4	CASSLVSPRRANEKLFF	TGTGCCAGCAGCTTAGTTTCCCCCCGACGGGCTAATGAAAAACTGTTTTTT
NA	NA	TRBV18	TRBJ1-1	CASSPPGTVPEAFF	TGTGCCAGCTCACCACCGGGGACTGTGCCTGAAGCTTTCTTT
TRBD2	NA	TRBV28	TRBJ2-7	CASTPTSGSSNNEQYF	TGTGCCAGCACCCCAACTAGCGGGAGTTCTAATAACGAGCAGTACTTC
NA	NA	TRBV9	TRBJ1-2	CASSVRTEPAYGYTF	TGTGCCAGCAGCGTCAGGACAGAGCCGGCGTATGGCTACACCTTC
NA	NA	TRBV5-4	TRBJ1-1	CASSDPRGGNTEAFF	TGTGCCAGCAGCGATCCCCGGGGGGGGAACACTGAAGCTTTCTTT
TRBD1	few	TRBV9	TRBJ2-7	CASSSDRAGEQYF	TGTGCCAGCAGCTCCGACAGGGCTGGAGAGCAGTACTTC
NA	few	TRBV6-1	TRBJ1-5	CAISEWQGEPQHF	TGTGCCATCTCCGAATGGCAGGGCGAGCCCCAGCATTTT
TRBD1	NA	TRBV5-1	TRBJ2-1	CASSLEGQGWNEQFF	TGCGCCAGCAGCTTGGAGGGACAGGGGTGGAATGAGCAGTTCTTC
NA	NA	TRBV18	TRBJ1-3	CASSPQGVAGNTIYF	TGTGCCAGCTCACCACAGGGGGTTGCCGGAAACACCATATATTTT
TRBD1	NA	TRBV27	TRBJ2-1	CASSLAQGPYNEQFF	TGTGCCAGCAGTTTAGCACAGGGGCCATACAATGAGCAGTTCTTC
TRBD1	NA	TRBV7-8	TRBJ1-2	CASSLGDRGRRYGYTF	TGTGCCAGCAGCTTAGGGGACAGGGGGCGCAGATATGGCTACACCTTC
TRBD1	once	TRBV5-6	TRBJ1-5	CASSLGQGRYSNQPQHF	TGTGCCAGCAGCTTGGGACAGGGCCGATATAGCAATCAGCCCCAGCATTTT
NA	once	TRBV19	TRBJ1-4	CASTDEPGGGNEKLFF	TGTGCCAGTACGGATGAACCAGGAGGAGGTAATGAAAAACTGTTTTTT
NA	NA	TRBV5-1	TRBJ1-6	CASSLALADSPLHF	TGCGCCAGCAGTCTAGCTTTGGCGGATTCACCCCTCCACTTT
NA	NA	TRBV5-4	TRBJ1-3	CATPNVTAAFSGNTIYF	TGTGCCACCCCGAATGTAACAGCCGCCTTCTCTGGAAACACCATATATTTT
NA	NA	TRBV5-1	TRBJ1-3	CASSLKGAQAGNTIYF	TGCGCCAGCAGCTTGAAAGGGGCCCAGGCTGGAAACACCATATATTTT
NA	few	TRBV9	TRBJ2-2	CASSVGHINTGELFF	TGTGCCAGCAGCGTCGGACACATTAACACCGGGGAGCTGTTTTTT
NA	NA	TRBV5-1	TRBJ2-7	CASSPGLLERYEQYF	TGCGCCAGCAGCCCGGGACTTTTGGAAAGATACGAGCAGTACTTC
TRBD1	NA	TRBV5-1	TRBJ1-3	CASSGGQGLISGNTIYF	TGCGCCAGCAGCGGTGGACAGGGACTAATCTCTGGAAACACCATATATTTT
TRBD1	NA	TRBV2	TRBJ2-7	CASIGTGGYEQYF	TGTGCCAGCATCGGGACAGGGGGCTACGAGCAGTACTTC
NA	NA	TRBV10-3	TRBJ1-2	CAISRDTRNYGYTF	TGTGCCATCAGTCGGGACACCCGAAACTATGGCTACACCTTC
TRBD2	once	TRBV7-8	TRBJ2-1	CASSFGLLAGGSYNEQFF	TGTGCCAGCAGTTTTGGCCTACTAGCGGGGGGCTCCTACAATGAGCAGTTCTTC
NA	NA	TRBV11-2	TRBJ2-1	CASSPRLGGPGNEQFF	TGTGCCAGCAGCCCCCGGCTAGGTGGCCCGGGAAATGAGCAGTTCTTC
NA	few	TRBV7-3	TRBJ1-2	CASSPDRNYGYTF	TGTGCCAGCAGCCCCGACAGGAACTATGGCTACACCTTC